This T cell receptor beta chain was documented in a study of T cell responses to AZD1222 COVID-19 vaccine. Germline CDR1 and CDR2: SGHVS and FQNEAQ. This CDR3 is built from 13 residues. Deletions cut 5 bases from V and 3 bases from J, with 11 bases between. The repertoire was sequenced with immunoSEQ multiplex PCR; TCRdb's copy has only in-frame clones and lacks some. Here the sample spans about 130,000 clones, about 91% being singletons. Sequenced material: peripheral blood, taken on day 0 of AZD1222 vaccination. The origin of this receptor is an adult in good health. The chain links TRBV7-8 to TRBJ2-7; maybe TRBD1 (5 bases). CDR3 sequence: CASSQGRFYEQYF. CDR3 nucleotides: TGTGCCAGCAGCCAGGGCAGGTTCTACGAGCAGTACTTC.